The text below deals with one T cell receptor (beta chain). Its target is unknown. This entry belongs to a study of shared clonotypes between healthy human individuals. About the research overall: CD8 memory received one plate per donor, CD8 naive two, CD4 memory three and CD4 naive three. Overall study findings and caveats: Generation probabilities were higher for clonotypes shared across all four sorted-subset donors than for unshared ones.

In the sorted-subset replicate PCRs, 200 ng DNA, 29,000 or so T cell genomes, was used. Assay used: immunoSEQ multiplex PCR; TCRdb lists only in-frame clones, some missing. Of roughly 1,500,000 clones in the sample, approximately 98.5% were seen once. Donors comprised healthy HIV-negative adults lacking recent acute infections or vaccinations. The sequence came from a man younger than 45 in good health. Specimen: naive CD4+ T cells sorted from blood. Regarding subset: CD45RA+ positively selected.

For the CDR3, the DNA is TGTGCCAGCTCACCATCCGCAGCCACCGGGGAGCTGTTTTTT. Translating gives CASSPSAATGELFF. The chain recombines TRBV18 with TRBJ2-2; no clear D. Trimming took off 2 bases at V and 4 bases at J, with 8 bases between the two ends. The CDR3 is 14 residues long. Looked up from germline, CDR1 is KGHSH and CDR2 is LQKENI.